The present TCR beta chain was sequenced within a study of blood T cell repertoires in COVID-19. At the level of the study: From the United States, Italy and Spain came samples of acute and convalescent COVID-19. T cells, B-cell-depleted T cells, or PBMCs supplied cDNA or gDNA.

Source study methods: Quantification of nucleated cells was approximated via reference gene primer amplification. Libraries were prepared by immunoSEQ multiplex PCR; TCRdb keeps only in-frame clonotypes and omits some of them. The V and J calls and clone size come from that table; D and trimming were worked out from the DNA. This table has about 90,000 clones, approximately 78% appearing once. Sample: peripheral blood. This receptor was identified in a human donor in a cohort sampled during active COVID-19.

As DNA, the CDR3 is TGTGCCAGCTCCCCCCAGGGTGAGGACACTGAAGCTTTCTTT. Its protein is CASSPQGEDTEAFF. This chain joins TRBV18 and TRBJ1-1; perhaps TRBD1 as D (5 bases). Trimming took off 6 bases at V and 3 bases at J, with 14 bases between the two ends. Looked up from germline, CDR1 is KGHSH and CDR2 is LQKENI. The CDR3 is made up of 14 amino acids.